The present TCR beta chain was sequenced within a study of cytomegalovirus exposure and HLA in healthy donors. The CDR3 totals 16 residues. Per germline, CDR1 LGHNT and CDR2 FRNRAP. V lost 5 bases, J lost 4 bases, and 18 bases lay in between. PCR amplification relied on 60 Vbeta primers (plus 13 Jbeta primers). This table comes from immunoSEQ multiplex PCR, and its TCRdb copy is limited to in-frame clones, with some not included. The sample shows roughly 120,000 clones, roughly 80% of them seen only once. The chain carries TRBV12-5 and TRBJ1-5, with D possibly TRBD1 on 6 matching bases. The TCR originated in a woman between 40 and 55 years old in good health and CMV-seronegative. Sequencing used PBMCs. The CDR3 here is CASGPAGVTGNQPQHF. The CDR3 DNA reads as TGTGCTAGTGGTCCTGCAGGGGTCACGGGTAATCAGCCCCAGCATTTT.